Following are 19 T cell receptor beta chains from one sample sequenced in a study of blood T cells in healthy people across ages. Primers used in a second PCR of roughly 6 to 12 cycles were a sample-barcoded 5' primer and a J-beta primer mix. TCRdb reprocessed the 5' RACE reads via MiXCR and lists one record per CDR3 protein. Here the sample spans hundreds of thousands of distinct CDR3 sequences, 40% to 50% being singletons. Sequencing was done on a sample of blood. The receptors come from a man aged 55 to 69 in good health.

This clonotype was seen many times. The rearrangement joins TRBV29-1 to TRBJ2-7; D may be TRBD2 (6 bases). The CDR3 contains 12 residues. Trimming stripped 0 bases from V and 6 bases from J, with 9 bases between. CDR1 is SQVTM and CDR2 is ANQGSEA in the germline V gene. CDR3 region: CSVEESGVEQYF. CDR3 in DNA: TGCAGCGTTGAAGAGTCGGGGGTCGAGCAGTACTTC.

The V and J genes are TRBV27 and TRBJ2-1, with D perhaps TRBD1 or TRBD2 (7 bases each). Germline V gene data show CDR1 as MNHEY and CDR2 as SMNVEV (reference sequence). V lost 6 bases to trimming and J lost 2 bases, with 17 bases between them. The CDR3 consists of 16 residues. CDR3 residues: CASSPSGGQTYNEQFF. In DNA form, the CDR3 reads TGTGCCAGCAGCCCGTCGGGGGGACAGACCTACAATGAGCAGTTCTTC.

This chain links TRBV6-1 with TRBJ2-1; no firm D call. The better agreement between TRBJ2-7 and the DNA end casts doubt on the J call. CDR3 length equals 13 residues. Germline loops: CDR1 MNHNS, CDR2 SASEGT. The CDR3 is CASSEAPYNEQYF. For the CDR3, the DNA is TGTGCCAGCAGTGAAGCGCCCTACAATGAGCAGTACTTC.

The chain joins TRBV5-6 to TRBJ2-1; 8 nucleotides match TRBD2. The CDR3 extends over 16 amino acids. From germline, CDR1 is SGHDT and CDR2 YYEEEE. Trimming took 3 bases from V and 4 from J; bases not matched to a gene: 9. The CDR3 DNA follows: TGTGCCAGCAGCTGGACGAGCGGGGGAAAATACAATGAGCAGTTCTTC. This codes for CASSWTSGGKYNEQFF. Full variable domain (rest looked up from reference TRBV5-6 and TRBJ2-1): DAGVTQSPTHLIKTRGQQVTLRCSPKSGHDTVSWYQQALGQGPQFIFQYYEEEERQRGNFPDRFSGHQFPNYSSELNVNALLLGDSALYLCASSWTSGGKYNEQFFGPGTRLTVL.

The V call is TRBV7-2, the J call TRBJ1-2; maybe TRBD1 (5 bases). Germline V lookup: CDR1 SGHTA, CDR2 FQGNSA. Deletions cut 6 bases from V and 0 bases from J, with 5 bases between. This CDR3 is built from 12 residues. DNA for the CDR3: TGTGCCAGCAGGGGGCCTAACTATGGCTACACCTTC. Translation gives CASRGPNYGYTF.

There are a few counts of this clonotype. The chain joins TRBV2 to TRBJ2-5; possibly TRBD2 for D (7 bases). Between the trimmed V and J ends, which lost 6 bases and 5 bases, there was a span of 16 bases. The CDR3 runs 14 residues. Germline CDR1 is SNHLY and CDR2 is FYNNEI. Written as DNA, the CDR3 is TGTGCCAGCAGAGGGGGGGCCGTTACTGAGACCCAGTACTTC. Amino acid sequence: CASRGGAVTETQYF.

The CDR3: CASSLTGALNEQYF. The CDR3 DNA sequence: TGTGCCAGCAGCTTGACAGGGGCCTTGAACGAGCAGTACTTC. The V and J genes are TRBV7-6 and TRBJ2-7, with TRBD1 matching 8 bases. This CDR3 comprises 14 residues. With V trimmed by 3 bases and J by 5 bases, 6 bases remained unmatched. From germline, CDR1 is SGHVS and CDR2 FNYEAQ.

CDR3 DNA sequence: TGCAGTGCTAGCGACCATGAGCAGTTCTTC. It yields the protein CSASDHEQFF. V usage is TRBV20-1 and J usage is TRBJ2-1; D not resolved. V was pared by 3 bases and J by 8 bases, with 5 bases between. The CDR3 spans 10 residues. Looked up from germline, CDR1 is DFQATT and CDR2 is SNEGSKA (reference sequence).

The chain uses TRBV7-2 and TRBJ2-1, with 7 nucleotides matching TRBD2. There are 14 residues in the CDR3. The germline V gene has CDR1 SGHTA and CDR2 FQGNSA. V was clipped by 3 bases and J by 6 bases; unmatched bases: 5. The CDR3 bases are TGTGCCAGCAGCTTGGGGGGGGATATCAATGAGCAGTTCTTC. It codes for CASSLGGDINEQFF.

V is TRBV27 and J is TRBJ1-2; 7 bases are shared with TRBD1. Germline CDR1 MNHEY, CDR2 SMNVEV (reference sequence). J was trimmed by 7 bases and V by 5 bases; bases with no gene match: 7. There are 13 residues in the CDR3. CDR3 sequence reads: CASSHATGAGYTF. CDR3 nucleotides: TGTGCCAGCAGTCATGCCACAGGGGCTGGCTACACCTTC.

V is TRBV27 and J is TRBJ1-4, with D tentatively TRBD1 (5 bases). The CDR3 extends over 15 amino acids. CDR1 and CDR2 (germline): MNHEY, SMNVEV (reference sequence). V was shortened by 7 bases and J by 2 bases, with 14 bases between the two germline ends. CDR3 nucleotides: TGTGCCAGCACCCGACAGCTTGCGACTAATGAAAAACTGTTTTTT. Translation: CASTRQLATNEKLFF.

The chain's CDR3 is CASSFGGGGGTDTQYF. Written as DNA, the CDR3 is TGTGCCAGCAGCTTCGGTGGCGGGGGGGGCACAGATACGCAGTATTTT. The rearrangement uses TRBV11-3 and TRBJ2-3, with 9 bases that match TRBD2. The CDR3 sequence is 16 residues long. With 3 bases clipped from V and 1 base from J, the junction kept 5 bases outside the gene matches. Per the germline V gene, CDR1 is SGHNT and CDR2 is YENEEA.

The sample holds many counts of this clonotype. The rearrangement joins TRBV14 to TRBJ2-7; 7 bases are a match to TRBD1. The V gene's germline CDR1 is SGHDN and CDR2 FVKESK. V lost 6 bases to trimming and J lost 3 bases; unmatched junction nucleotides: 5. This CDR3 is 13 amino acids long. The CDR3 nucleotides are TGTGCCAGCAGATCGGACAGGAACTACGAGCAGTACTTC. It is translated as CASRSDRNYEQYF.

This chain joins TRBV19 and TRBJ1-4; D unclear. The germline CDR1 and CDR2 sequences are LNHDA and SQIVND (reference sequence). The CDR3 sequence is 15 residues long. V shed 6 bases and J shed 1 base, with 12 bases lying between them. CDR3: CASRAGGITNEKLFF. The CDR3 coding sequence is TGTGCCAGTAGGGCCGGAGGCATAACTAATGAAAAACTGTTTTTT.

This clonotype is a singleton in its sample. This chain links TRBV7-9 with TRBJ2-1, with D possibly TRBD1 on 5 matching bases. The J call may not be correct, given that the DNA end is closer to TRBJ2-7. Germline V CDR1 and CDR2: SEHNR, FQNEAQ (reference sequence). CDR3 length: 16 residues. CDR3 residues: CASSASPGWSYNEQYF. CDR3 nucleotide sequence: TGTGCCAGCAGCGCCTCCCCAGGGTGGTCCTACAATGAGCAGTACTTC.

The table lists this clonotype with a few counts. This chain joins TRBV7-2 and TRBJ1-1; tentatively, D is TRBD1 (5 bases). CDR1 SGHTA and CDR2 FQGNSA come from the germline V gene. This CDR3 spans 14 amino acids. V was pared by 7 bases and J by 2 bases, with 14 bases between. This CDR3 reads CASIDSGHNTEAFF. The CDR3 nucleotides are TGTGCCAGCATTGACTCCGGACATAACACTGAAGCTTTCTTT.

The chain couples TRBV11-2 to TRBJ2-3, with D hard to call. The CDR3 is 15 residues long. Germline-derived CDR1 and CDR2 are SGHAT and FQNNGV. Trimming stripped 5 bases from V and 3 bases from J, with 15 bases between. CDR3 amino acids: CASSLPSTLTDTQYF. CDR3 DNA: TGTGCCAGCAGCCTCCCCAGCACCCTGACAGATACGCAGTATTTT.

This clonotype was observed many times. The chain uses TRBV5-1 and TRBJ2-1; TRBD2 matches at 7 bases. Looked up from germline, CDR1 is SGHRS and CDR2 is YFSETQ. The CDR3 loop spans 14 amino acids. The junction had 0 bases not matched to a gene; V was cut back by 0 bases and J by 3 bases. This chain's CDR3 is CASSLGGGYNEQFF. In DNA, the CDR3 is TGCGCCAGCAGCTTGGGCGGGGGCTACAATGAGCAGTTCTTC.

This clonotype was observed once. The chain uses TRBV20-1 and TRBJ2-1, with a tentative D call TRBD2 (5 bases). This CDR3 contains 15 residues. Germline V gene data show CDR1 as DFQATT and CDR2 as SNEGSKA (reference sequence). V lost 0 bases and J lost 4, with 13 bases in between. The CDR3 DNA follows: TGCAGTGCTAGAGATCCCAGCGGTGATTACAATGAGCAGTTCTTC. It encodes CSARDPSGDYNEQFF.